These T cell receptor beta chains were read from a single sample in a study of CD8 T cells in ankylosing spondylitis. TCRdb analysed the 5' RACE reads with MiXCR anew, one entry per CDR3 protein. Seen here are about 140,000 distinct CDR3 sequences, roughly 8.8% observed once, and the top ten hold 7.3%. Material: synovial fluid, either unsorted or a sorted T cell fraction (not recorded which). Receptor source: a male donor with ankylosing spondylitis. CDR3s include the opening cysteine and the closing phenylalanine or tryptophan. The D gene is left open where the match is weak. Not every row has a clone size; where given, it reads once, few, many or a size class.

TRBV20-1	many	TRBD2	TRBJ2-7	CSARDPISGGYEQYF	TGCAGTGCTAGAGATCCCATTAGCGGGGGCTACGAGCAGTACTTC
TRBV6-2/TRBV6-3	many	TRBD1	TRBJ1-5	CASRLQGENQPQHF	TGTGCCAGCAGACTACAGGGGGAAAATCAGCCCCAGCATTTT
TRBV20-1	-	-	TRBJ2-3	CSARQIDTQYF	TGCAGTGCTAGACAAATAGATACGCAGTATTTT
TRBV15	many	-	TRBJ2-1	CATSSLDPSSYNEQFF	TGTGCCACCAGCAGCTTAGACCCGAGCTCCTACAATGAGCAGTTCTTC
TRBV28	once	-	TRBJ1-2	CASASSKGNYGYTF	TGTGCCAGCGCCTCCTCGAAGGGGAACTATGGCTACACCTTC
TRBV14	many	TRBD2	TRBJ2-2	CASSRVAGAEAGELFF	TGTGCCAGCAGCCGGGTAGCGGGAGCAGAGGCCGGGGAGCTGTTTTTT
TRBV15	many	-	TRBJ1-5	CATRSGIGGFQPQHF	TGTGCCACCAGGTCGGGTATAGGGGGATTCCAGCCCCAGCATTTT
TRBV4-2	many	-	TRBJ1-1	CASSQALTEAFF	TGTGCCAGCAGCCAAGCTTTGACAGAAGCTTTCTTT
TRBV3-1	many	-	TRBJ2-7	CASSQSIGTPYEQYF	TGTGCCAGCAGCCAATCAATCGGGACTCCCTACGAGCAGTACTTC
TRBV7-4	-	-	TRBJ2-1	CASSLWSGPGIYNEQFF	TGTGCCAGCAGCTTATGGAGCGGCCCAGGAATTTACAATGAGCAGTTCTTC
TRBV7-3	-	-	TRBJ2-3	CASSLNEGSTDTQYF	TGTGCCAGCAGCTTAAATGAGGGCTCCACAGATACGCAGTATTTT
TRBV7-6	many	-	TRBJ2-1	CASSSRTGVPLPFF	TGTGCCAGCAGCTCAAGGACTGGGGTCCCTCTTCCGTTCTTC